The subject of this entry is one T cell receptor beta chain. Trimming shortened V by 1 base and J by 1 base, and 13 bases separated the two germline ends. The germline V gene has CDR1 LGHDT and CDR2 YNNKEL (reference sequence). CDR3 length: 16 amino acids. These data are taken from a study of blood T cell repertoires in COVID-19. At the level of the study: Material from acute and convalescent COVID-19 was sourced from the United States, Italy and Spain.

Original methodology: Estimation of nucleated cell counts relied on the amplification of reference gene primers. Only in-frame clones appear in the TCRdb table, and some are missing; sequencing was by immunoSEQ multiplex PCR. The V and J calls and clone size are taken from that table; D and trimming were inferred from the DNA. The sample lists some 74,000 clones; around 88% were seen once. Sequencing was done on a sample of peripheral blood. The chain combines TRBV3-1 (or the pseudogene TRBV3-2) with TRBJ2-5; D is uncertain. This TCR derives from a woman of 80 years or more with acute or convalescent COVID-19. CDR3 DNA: TGTGCCAGCAGCCAAGGGTACGATACAGTCCAAGAGACCCAGTACTTC. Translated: CASSQGYDTVQETQYF.